The entry below describes one T cell receptor (beta chain). Its antigen is as yet unknown. These data originate in a study of shared clonotypes between healthy human individuals. Study-wide points: The genetic and exposure-history diversity represented was limited by few donors.

The V gene end was trimmed by 2 bases and the J gene end by 2 bases; junction bases not matched to a gene: 4. Per the germline V gene, CDR1 is SGHRS and CDR2 is YFSETQ. The CDR3 has 15 residues. Assay used: immunoSEQ multiplex PCR; TCRdb lists only in-frame clones, some missing. Here the sample spans approximately 2,300,000 clones, roughly 92% being singletons. The sample taken for sequencing was naive CD4+ T cells from PBMCs. Subset reported: CD45RA+ positively selected. The genes are TRBV5-1 and TRBJ2-1; 7 nucleotides line up with TRBD1. The clonotype originates from a man in his late teens or twenties in good health. Some clones in this sample may be carry-over from other donors' samples. The CDR3 coding sequence is TGCGCCAGCAGCTTCTTGGGGACAGCCTACAATGAGCAGTTCTTC. This gives the protein CASSFLGTAYNEQFF.